These 26 T cell receptor beta chains were all obtained from the same sample, sequenced in a study of T cell responses to AZD1222 COVID-19 vaccine. Generated by immunoSEQ multiplex PCR, the TCRdb table keeps only in-frame clones and is missing some. Of 110,000 to 150,000 clones detected, roughly 88% appear once; the ten largest clones hold roughly 3.8%. The sequenced sample was peripheral blood, obtained on day 0 of AZD1222 vaccination. These receptors were collected from an adult in good health.

The chain uses TRBV19 and TRBJ1-5; 7 nucleotides match TRBD1. Germline CDR1 is LNHDA and CDR2 is SQIVND (reference sequence). The CDR3 is 15 amino acids. The ends lost 5 bases at V and 3 bases at J; junction bases unmatched: 7. The CDR3 is CASSSTGTPNQPQHF. DNA of the CDR3: TGTGCCAGTAGTTCGACAGGGACCCCCAATCAGCCCCAGCATTTT.

This clone was counted between two and nine times. CDR3 in amino acids: CASSVLGQGETQYF. The CDR3 coding sequence is TGTGCCAGCAGCGTTTTAGGACAGGGGGAGACCCAGTACTTC. The gene calls are TRBV9 and TRBJ2-5; 9 bases fit TRBD1. Germline assignment: CDR1 SGDLS and CDR2 YYNGEE. This CDR3 comprises 14 residues. The ends lost 2 bases at V and 5 bases at J; junction bases unmatched: 4.

J is TRBJ2-1 and V is TRBV6-1; 10 bases agree with TRBD2. The CDR3 spans 15 residues. Germline V gene lookup returns CDR1 MNHNS and CDR2 SASEGT. The V segment lost 2 bases and the J segment 8 bases; nucleotides outside the gene matches: 6. The CDR3 DNA is TGTGCCAGCAGTGAAAGCGGGAGGGCCCTCTATGAGCAGTTCTTC. The encoded protein is CASSESGRALYEQFF.

This clone was recorded once. The chain is built from TRBV14 and TRBJ1-1, with D possibly being TRBD1 (6 bases). CDR3 length: 15 amino acids. CDR1 is SGHDN, CDR2 FVKESK, per germline. V lost 2 bases and J lost 2, with 12 bases in between. CDR3 in DNA: TGTGCCAGCAGCCAAAGGACAGCGAGTAACACTGAAGCTTTCTTT. Translated, it gives CASSQRTASNTEAFF.

The chain is built from TRBV19 and TRBJ1-4, with unresolved D. The length of the CDR3 is 13 residues. Germline-derived CDR1 and CDR2 are LNHDA and SQIVND (reference sequence). Between the trimmed V and J ends, which lost 6 bases and 8 bases, there was a span of 13 bases. The CDR3 nucleotides read TGTGCCAGTAGGGTCCCAGCCGGAGAAAAACTGTTTTTT. Encoded protein: CASRVPAGEKLFF.

V usage is TRBV5-1 and J usage is TRBJ2-1; no clear D gene. The CDR3 totals 16 residues. Germline values: CDR1 SGHRS, CDR2 YFSETQ. The V gene lost 2 bases and the J gene lost 3 bases, with 15 bases spanning the gap. CDR3 sequence (DNA): TGCGCCAGCAGCTTTATGATGATAGAAAACTACAATGAGCAGTTCTTC. Translation: CASSFMMIENYNEQFF.

J is TRBJ1-2 and V is TRBV28; D not certain. The V gene's germline CDR1 is MDHEN and CDR2 SYDVKM. The CDR3 consists of 11 residues. The ends were cut back, 9 bases at V and 4 bases at J, with 9 bases in the middle. CDR3 DNA: TGTGCCAGTGCTCACATCTATGGCTACACCTTC. Encoded protein: CASAHIYGYTF.

This chain connects TRBV9 to TRBJ1-1, with 10 nucleotides matching TRBD1. Trimming took 6 bases from V and 3 from J; bases not matched to a gene: 20. Germline V CDR1 and CDR2: SGDLS, YYNGEE. CDR3 length equals 19 residues. CDR3 region: CASTRSAGTGVSTDTEAFF. For the CDR3, the DNA is TGTGCCAGCACCCGGTCCGCCGGGACAGGGGTTAGTACCGACACTGAAGCTTTCTTT.

V and J are TRBV28 and TRBJ1-6; D might be TRBD1 (5 bases). The CDR3 is 16 amino acids. The germline V gene has CDR1 MDHEN and CDR2 SYDVKM. V was clipped by 6 bases and J by 7 bases, with 19 bases between them. Here the CDR3 reads CASSGAPGAVNSPLHF. In nucleotides, the CDR3 is TGTGCCAGCAGCGGAGCCCCCGGGGCAGTGAATTCACCCCTCCACTTT.

The chain has TRBV18 and TRBJ2-7; D might be TRBD2 (5 bases). Germline values: CDR1 KGHSH, CDR2 LQKENI. V was cut by 3 bases and J by 1 base, with 10 bases left in between. CDR3 length equals 14 residues. The CDR3, as DNA: TGTGCCAGCTCACCGAACGGGGAGTCCTACGAGCAGTACTTC. It codes for CASSPNGESYEQYF.

This clone has more than one count but fewer than ten. This rearrangement joins TRBV30 to TRBJ1-4; D perhaps matches TRBD1 (5 bases). The germline CDR1 and CDR2 sequences are GTSNPN and SVGIG (reference sequence). CDR3 length: 14 amino acids. Trimming shortened V by 1 base and J by 8 bases, and 14 bases separated the two germline ends. The CDR3 is CAWSATVLREKLFF. The CDR3 DNA follows: TGTGCCTGGAGTGCGACAGTCCTACGGGAAAAACTGTTTTTT.

The chain joins TRBV29-1 to TRBJ2-2; TRBD1 agrees at 10 bases. Germline CDR1 is SQVTM and CDR2 is ANQGSEA. V was clipped by 6 bases and J by 3 bases; unmatched bases: 7. The CDR3 loop spans 15 amino acids. CDR3 residues: CSVARQGAYTGELFF. The CDR3 DNA is TGCAGCGTCGCAAGACAGGGGGCTTACACCGGGGAGCTGTTTTTT.

V is TRBV19 and J is TRBJ1-1; D is unresolved. Trimming removed 4 bases from V and 8 bases from J, with 20 bases in between. This CDR3 is 15 amino acids long. Germline CDR1 is LNHDA and CDR2 is SQIVND (reference sequence). The CDR3: CASSTRSRGGREAFF. As DNA, the CDR3 is TGTGCCAGTAGTACCAGATCCCGGGGAGGCAGGGAAGCTTTCTTT. Based on the CDR3 plus reference TRBV19 and TRBJ1-1, the full variable domain is DGGITQSPKYLFRKEGQNVTLSCEQNLNHDAMYWYRQDPGQGLRLIYYSQIVNDFQKGDIAEGYSVSREKKESFPLTVTSAQKNPTAFYLCASSTRSRGGREAFFGQGTRLTVV.

The chain combines TRBV11-2 with TRBJ2-1, with 11 bases fitting TRBD2. The CDR3 is made up of 18 amino acids. The V and J ends lost 4 bases and 4 bases, in that order; junction bases with no gene match: 12. The V gene's germline CDR1 is SGHAT and CDR2 FQNNGV. CDR3 nucleotides: TGTGCCAGCAGCTCCGAAGCGACCGGGACTAGCGGTTACAATGAGCAGTTCTTC. Amino acid sequence: CASSSEATGTSGYNEQFF.

This chain joins TRBV6-1 and TRBJ1-2; D is unclear. V was shortened by 1 base and J by 1 base, with 10 bases between the two germline ends. Germline V gene sequence: CDR1 MNHNS, CDR2 SASEGT. The CDR3 has 15 residues. The CDR3 here is CASSEVGQLNYGYTF. The DNA of the CDR3 is TGTGCCAGCAGTGAAGTAGGGCAGCTTAACTATGGCTACACCTTC.

This chain uses TRBV24-1 with TRBJ1-5, with 7 nucleotides matching TRBD1. The V and J ends lost 3 bases and 5 bases, in that order; junction bases with no gene match: 3. Germline assignment: CDR1 KGHDR and CDR2 SFDVKD. This CDR3 contains 14 residues. CDR3 coding DNA: TGTGCCACCAGTGATGGGGACAGATATCAGCCCCAGCATTTT. Its protein is CATSDGDRYQPQHF.

J is TRBJ2-1 and V is TRBV6-5, with 8 bases fitting TRBD1. The germline V gene encodes CDR1 MNHEY and CDR2 SVGAGI. This CDR3 comprises 15 residues. Trimming took 6 bases from V and 7 from J; bases not matched to a gene: 11. DNA for the CDR3: TGTGCCAGCAGCCGACGGACGGACAGGGTAAATGAGCAGTTCTTC. This codes for CASSRRTDRVNEQFF.

This clone was counted only a few times. This chain joins TRBV6-2 or TRBV6-3 and TRBJ2-3, with 8 positions matching TRBD2. Looked up from germline, CDR1 is MNHEY and CDR2 is SVGEGT. The CDR3 is 16 residues long. J was trimmed by 8 bases and V by 5 bases; bases with no gene match: 15. The CDR3 nucleotides read TGTGCCAGCAGTCGGGAACGAGCGGGAGTAATGGGTACGCAGTATTTT. It is translated as CASSRERAGVMGTQYF.

This clone was recorded once. The chain recombines TRBV5-1 with TRBJ2-2; D call uncertain. CDR1 SGHRS and CDR2 YFSETQ come from the germline V gene. The V gene lost 0 bases and the J gene lost 0 bases, with 3 bases spanning the gap. The CDR3 runs to 14 residues. The CDR3 is CASSLDPNTGELFF. Written as DNA, the CDR3 is TGCGCCAGCAGCTTGGACCCGAACACCGGGGAGCTGTTTTTT.

CDR3 region: CASSQDLRVYTF. The CDR3 region has the DNA TGTGCCAGCAGCCAAGATCTACGCGTATACACCTTC. This sequence joins TRBV14 and TRBJ1-2; D is undetermined. Germline V gene data show CDR1 as SGHDN and CDR2 as FVKESK. This CDR3 contains 12 residues. The germline V and J ends were trimmed by 0 bases and 11 bases, with 10 bases remaining between them.

The chain joins TRBV28 to TRBJ1-2; D is possibly TRBD1 (5 bases). CDR1 and CDR2 (germline): MDHEN, SYDVKM. Trimming took 5 bases from V and 8 from J, leaving 15 bases between them. The CDR3 is 13 residues long. CDR3 nucleotide sequence: TGTGCCAGCAGTCTGGTGGGGGTGGAGGGCTACACCTTC. As protein: CASSLVGVEGYTF.

This chain uses TRBV5-6 with TRBJ2-6, with TRBD1 matching 9 bases. The CDR3 extends over 18 amino acids. Trimming took 4 bases from V and 1 from J; bases not matched to a gene: 9. Germline V gene sequence: CDR1 SGHDT, CDR2 YYEEEE. This chain's CDR3 is CASSAPGQGVSGANVLTF. The CDR3 region has the DNA TGTGCCAGCAGCGCGCCGGGACAGGGCGTATCTGGGGCCAACGTCCTGACTTTC.

J is TRBJ2-1 and V is TRBV12-3 or TRBV12-4; D unresolved. This CDR3 has 12 residues. Trimming removed 3 bases at V and 9 bases at J, with 9 bases between. CDR3: CASSLFASEQFF. As DNA, the CDR3 is TGTGCCAGCAGTTTGTTTGCGAGTGAGCAGTTCTTC.

This clone has only one observation. This chain links TRBV5-1 with TRBJ2-5, with no clear D. This CDR3 is 13 amino acids long. Germline loops: CDR1 SGHRS, CDR2 YFSETQ. With 0 bases removed from V and 5 bases from J, the gap between germline ends came to 8 bases. As DNA, the CDR3 is TGCGCCAGCAGCTTGGATAGCCAGGAGACCCAGTACTTC. Protein: CASSLDSQETQYF. Full variable domain (outside the CDR3, taken from reference TRBV5-1 and TRBJ2-5): KAGVTQTPRYLIKTRGQQVTLSCSPISGHRSVSWYQQTPGQGLQFLFEYFSETQRNKGNFPGRFSGRQFSNSRSEMNVSTLELGDSALYLCASSLDSQETQYFGPGTRLLVL.

This chain uses TRBV5-4 with TRBJ1-1; D is unclear. V lost 0 bases, J lost 0 bases, and 9 bases lay in between. Germline V CDR1 and CDR2: SGHNT, YYREEE (reference sequence). There are 15 residues in the CDR3. The DNA for the CDR3 is TGTGCCAGCAGCTTGGCCGCGGCGATGAACACTGAAGCTTTCTTT. This translates into CASSLAAAMNTEAFF.

The chain couples TRBV27 to TRBJ1-2, with D possibly TRBD1 on 6 matching bases. The CDR3 extends over 14 amino acids. Per the germline V gene, CDR1 is MNHEY and CDR2 is SMNVEV (reference sequence). V lost 5 bases, J lost 5 bases, and 15 bases lay in between. This CDR3 reads CASSALQGRYGYTF. In nucleotides, the CDR3 is TGTGCCAGCAGTGCGCTTCAGGGGCGGTATGGCTACACCTTC.